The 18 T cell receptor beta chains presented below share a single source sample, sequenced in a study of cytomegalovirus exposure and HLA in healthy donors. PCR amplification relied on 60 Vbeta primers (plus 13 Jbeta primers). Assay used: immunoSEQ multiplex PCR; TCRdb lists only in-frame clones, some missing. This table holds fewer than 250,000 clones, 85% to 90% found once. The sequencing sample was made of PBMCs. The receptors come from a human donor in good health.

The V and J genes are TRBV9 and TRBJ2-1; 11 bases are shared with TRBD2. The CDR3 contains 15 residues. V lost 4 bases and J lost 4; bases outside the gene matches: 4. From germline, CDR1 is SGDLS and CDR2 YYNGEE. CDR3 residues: CASSPTSGVYNEQFF. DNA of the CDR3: TGTGCCAGCAGCCCGACTAGCGGGGTGTACAATGAGCAGTTCTTC.

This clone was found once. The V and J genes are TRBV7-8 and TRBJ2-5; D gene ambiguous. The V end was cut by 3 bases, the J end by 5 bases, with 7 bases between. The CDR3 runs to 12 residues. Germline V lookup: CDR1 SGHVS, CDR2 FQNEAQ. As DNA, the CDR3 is TGTGCCAGCAGCTTTCGTATCGAGACCCAGTACTTC. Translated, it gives CASSFRIETQYF.

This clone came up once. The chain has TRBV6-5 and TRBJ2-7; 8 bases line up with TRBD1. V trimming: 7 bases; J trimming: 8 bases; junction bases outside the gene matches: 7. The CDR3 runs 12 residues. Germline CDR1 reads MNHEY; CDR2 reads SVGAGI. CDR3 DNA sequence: TGTGCCAGCACGGACAGGGAAATGCAGCAGTACTTC. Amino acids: CASTDREMQQYF.

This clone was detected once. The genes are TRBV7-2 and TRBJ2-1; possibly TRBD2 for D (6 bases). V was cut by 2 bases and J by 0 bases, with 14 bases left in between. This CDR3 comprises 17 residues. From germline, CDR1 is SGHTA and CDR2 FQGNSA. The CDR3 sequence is CASSLSGDSYSYNEQFF. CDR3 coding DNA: TGTGCCAGCAGCTTATCCGGGGACTCCTACTCCTACAATGAGCAGTTCTTC. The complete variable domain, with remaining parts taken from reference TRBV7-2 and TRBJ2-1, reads GAGVSQSPSNKVTEKGKDVELRCDPISGHTALYWYRQSLGQGLEFLIYFQGNSAPDKSGLPSDRFSAERTGGSVSTLTIQRTQQEDSAVYLCASSLSGDSYSYNEQFFGPGTRLTVL.

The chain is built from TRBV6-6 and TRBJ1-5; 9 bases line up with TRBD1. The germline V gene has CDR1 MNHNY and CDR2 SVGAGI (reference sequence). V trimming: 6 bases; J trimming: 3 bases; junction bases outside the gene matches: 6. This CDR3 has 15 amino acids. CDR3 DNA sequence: TGTGCCAGCAGCCAAACAGGGGGCAACAATCAGCCCCAGCATTTT. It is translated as CASSQTGGNNQPQHF.

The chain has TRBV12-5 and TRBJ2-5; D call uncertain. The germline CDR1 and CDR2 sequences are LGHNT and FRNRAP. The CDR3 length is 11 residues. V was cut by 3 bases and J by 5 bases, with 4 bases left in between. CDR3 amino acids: CASGFGETQYF. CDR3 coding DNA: TGTGCTAGTGGTTTCGGGGAGACCCAGTACTTC.

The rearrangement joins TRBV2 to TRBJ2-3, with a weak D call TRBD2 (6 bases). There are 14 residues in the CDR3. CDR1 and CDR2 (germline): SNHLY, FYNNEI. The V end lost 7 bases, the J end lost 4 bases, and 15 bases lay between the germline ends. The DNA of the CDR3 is TGTGCCAGCAAAGAATCCCCGGGGGCAGATACGCAGTATTTT. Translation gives CASKESPGADTQYF. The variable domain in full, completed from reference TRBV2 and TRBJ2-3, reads EPEVTQTPSHQVTQMGQEVILRCVPISNHLYFYWYRQILGQKVEFLVSFYNNEISEKSEIFDDQFSVERPDGSNFTLKIRSTKLEDSAMYFCASKESPGADTQYFGPGTRLTVL.

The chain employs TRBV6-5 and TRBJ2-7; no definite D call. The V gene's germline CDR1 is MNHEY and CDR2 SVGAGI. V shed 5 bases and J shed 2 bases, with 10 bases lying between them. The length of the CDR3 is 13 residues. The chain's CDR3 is CASSRTVAYEQYF. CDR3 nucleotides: TGTGCCAGCAGTCGCACAGTGGCCTACGAGCAGTACTTC.

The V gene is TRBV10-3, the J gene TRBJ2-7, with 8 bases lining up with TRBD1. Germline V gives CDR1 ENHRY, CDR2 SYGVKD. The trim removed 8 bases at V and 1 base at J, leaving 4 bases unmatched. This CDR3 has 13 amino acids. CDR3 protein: CAISGTGSYEQYF. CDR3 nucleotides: TGTGCCATCTCAGGGACAGGATCCTACGAGCAGTACTTC.

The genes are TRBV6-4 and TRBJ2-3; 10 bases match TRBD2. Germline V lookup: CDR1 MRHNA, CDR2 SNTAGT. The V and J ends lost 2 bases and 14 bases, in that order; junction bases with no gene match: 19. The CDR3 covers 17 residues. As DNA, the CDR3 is TGTGCCAGCAGTGACAGGACTAGCGGACGAGAGTCCACAGATCGGTATTTT. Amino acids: CASSDRTSGRESTDRYF.

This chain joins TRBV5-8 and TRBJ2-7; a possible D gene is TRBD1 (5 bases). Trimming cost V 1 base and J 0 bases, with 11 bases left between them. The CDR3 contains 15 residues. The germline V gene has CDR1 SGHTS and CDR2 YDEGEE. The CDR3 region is CASSLTGISSYEQYF. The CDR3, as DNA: TGTGCCAGCAGCTTGACAGGTATAAGCTCCTACGAGCAGTACTTC.

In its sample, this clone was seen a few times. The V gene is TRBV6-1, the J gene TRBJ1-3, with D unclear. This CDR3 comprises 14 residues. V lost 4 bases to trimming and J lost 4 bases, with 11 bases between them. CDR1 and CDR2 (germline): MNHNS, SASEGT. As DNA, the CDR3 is TGTGCCAGCAGTGTTGTTCTCGGGGGAAACACCATATATTTT. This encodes CASSVVLGGNTIYF.

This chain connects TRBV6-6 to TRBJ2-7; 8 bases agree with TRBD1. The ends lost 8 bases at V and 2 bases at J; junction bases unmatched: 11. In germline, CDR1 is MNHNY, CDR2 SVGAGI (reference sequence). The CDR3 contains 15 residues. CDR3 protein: CASLAGQGGTYEQYF. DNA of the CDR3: TGTGCCAGCCTCGCCGGACAGGGCGGCACCTACGAGCAGTACTTC.

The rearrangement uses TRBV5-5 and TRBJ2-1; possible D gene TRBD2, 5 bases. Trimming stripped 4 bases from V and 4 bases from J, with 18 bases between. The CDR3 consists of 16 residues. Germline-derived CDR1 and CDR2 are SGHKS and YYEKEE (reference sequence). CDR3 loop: CASSLFSGSAYNEQFF. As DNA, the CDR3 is TGTGCCAGCAGCCTTTTTTCGGGGTCAGCATACAATGAGCAGTTCTTC.

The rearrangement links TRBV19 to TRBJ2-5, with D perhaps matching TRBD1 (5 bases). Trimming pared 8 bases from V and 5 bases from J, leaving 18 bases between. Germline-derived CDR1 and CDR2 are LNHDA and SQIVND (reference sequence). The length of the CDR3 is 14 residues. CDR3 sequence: CASGDSAARETQYF. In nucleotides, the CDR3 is TGTGCCAGTGGCGACAGCGCCGCCAGGGAGACCCAGTACTTC.

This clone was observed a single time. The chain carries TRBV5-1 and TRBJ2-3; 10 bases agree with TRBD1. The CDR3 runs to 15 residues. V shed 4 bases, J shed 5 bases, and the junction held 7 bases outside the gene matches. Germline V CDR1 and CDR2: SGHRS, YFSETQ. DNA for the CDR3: TGCGCCAGCAGCCCGGGACAGGGGCTACGAGATACGCAGTATTTT. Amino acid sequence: CASSPGQGLRDTQYF.

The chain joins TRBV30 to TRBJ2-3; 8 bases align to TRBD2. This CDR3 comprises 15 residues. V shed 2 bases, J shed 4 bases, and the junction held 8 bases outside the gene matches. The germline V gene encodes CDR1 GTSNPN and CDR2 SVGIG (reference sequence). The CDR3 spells CAWSSSGGGADTQYF. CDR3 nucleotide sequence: TGTGCCTGGAGTTCCAGCGGGGGAGGTGCAGATACGCAGTATTTT.

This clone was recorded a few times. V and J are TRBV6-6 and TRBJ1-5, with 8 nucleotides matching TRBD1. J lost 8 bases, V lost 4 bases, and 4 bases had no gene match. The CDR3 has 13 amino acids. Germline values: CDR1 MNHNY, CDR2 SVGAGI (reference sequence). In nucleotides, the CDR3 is TGTGCCAGCAGTTCAGGGGGCCCTGAGCCCCAGCATTTT. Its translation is CASSSGGPEPQHF.